This T cell receptor beta chain is drawn from a study of blood T cell repertoires in COVID-19. Per the germline V gene, CDR1 is SEHNR and CDR2 is FQNEAQ (reference sequence). The germline V and J ends were trimmed by 3 bases and 9 bases, with 12 bases remaining between them. The CDR3 is made up of 13 amino acids. The repertoire was sequenced with immunoSEQ multiplex PCR; TCRdb's copy has only in-frame clones and lacks some. The table has some 250,000 clones, 86% seen once; the top ten hold roughly 6.3%. Sequenced material: peripheral blood. The J gene is TRBJ1-5, the V gene TRBV7-9, with D unresolved. The receptor comes from a man in his sixties with acute or convalescent COVID-19. CDR3 in amino acids: CASSLEGPSPQHF. CDR3 nucleotide sequence: TGTGCCAGCAGCTTGGAGGGCCCTTCGCCCCAGCATTTT.